The 30 T cell receptor beta chains below all came from one sample that was sequenced in a study of response to subunit inactivated influenza vaccine. TCRdb re-called the RT-PCR reads through MiXCR, storing one row per CDR3 protein. This table has about 570,000 distinct CDR3 sequences, roughly 10% appearing once. These data also formed part of another study, on T cells expressing NK-cell markers. That report notes: For TCR beta, cDNA was produced by 5'RACE template switching with UMIs.

The material was PBMCs from blood, obtained on the day of vaccination. The receptors come from a man over 45 who received an inactivated influenza vaccine.

The rearrangement uses TRBV6-2 or TRBV6-3 and TRBJ2-2, with no clear D. Deletions cut 1 base from V and 5 bases from J, with 5 bases between. The germline V gene has CDR1 MNHEY and CDR2 SVGEGT. This CDR3 is built from 13 residues. CDR3 nucleotides: TGTGCCAGCAGTTACTATAGGACCGGGGAGCTGTTTTTT. Its translation: CASSYYRTGELFF.

This clonotype was counted a few times. Here the CDR3 DNA reads TGTGCCAGCAGCTTAAACAGCTATGGCTACACCTTC. It encodes CASSLNSYGYTF. V is TRBV7-2 and J is TRBJ1-2; no definite D call. V gave up 2 bases and J gave up 4 bases, with 5 bases separating them. Germline assignment: CDR1 SGHTA and CDR2 FQGNSA. The CDR3 sequence is 12 residues long.

This clonotype came up a few times. This chain joins TRBV12-3 or TRBV12-4 and TRBJ2-2; 13 bases map to TRBD2. J lost 3 bases, V lost 6 bases, and 16 bases had no gene match. The CDR3 length is 20 residues. The CDR3 bases are TGTGCCAGCAGGTCCAGGACTAGCGGGAGCCGAAGGTTGGACACCGGGGAGCTGTTTTTT. Protein sequence: CASRSRTSGSRRLDTGELFF.

This clonotype turned up a few times. The chain is built from TRBV5-1 and TRBJ2-3; 12 bases align to TRBD2. The CDR3 sequence is 16 residues long. With 1 base clipped from V and 2 bases from J, the junction kept 2 bases outside the gene matches. Germline lookup yields CDR1 SGHRS and CDR2 YFSETQ. CDR3 amino acids: CASSLWTSGTTDTQYF. DNA of the CDR3: TGCGCCAGCAGCTTGTGGACTAGCGGGACCACAGATACGCAGTATTTT.

This chain connects TRBV7-9 to TRBJ1-1; 8 bases are shared with TRBD1. The V gene end was trimmed by 8 bases and the J gene end by 7 bases; junction bases not matched to a gene: 6. The CDR3 has 12 residues. Germline CDR1 SEHNR, CDR2 FQNEAQ (reference sequence). As DNA, the CDR3 is TGTGCCAGCCAGGGACAGGACGGTGAAGCTTTCTTT. It translates to CASQGQDGEAFF.

CDR3 protein: CATSTTKGSYEQYF. Written as DNA, the CDR3 is TGTGCCACCAGCACAACTAAAGGCTCCTACGAGCAGTACTTC. This rearrangement joins TRBV15 to TRBJ2-7, with D unclear. Germline CDR1 is LNHNV and CDR2 is YYDKDF (reference sequence). This CDR3 region has 14 residues. V shed 4 bases and J shed 0 bases, with 10 bases lying between them.

This clonotype was seen more than once but under ten times. The chain couples TRBV12-3 or TRBV12-4 to TRBJ1-1; D is undetermined. Trimming left V 8 bases short and J 1 base short, with 17 bases between. The CDR3 extends over 15 amino acids. CDR3: CASVFSTSWNTEAFF. The CDR3 nucleotides read TGTGCCAGCGTATTCTCAACCTCCTGGAACACTGAAGCTTTCTTT.

This clonotype was picked up a small number of times. The V call is TRBV6-5, the J call TRBJ2-7; possible D gene TRBD1, 5 bases. The V gene lost 0 bases and the J gene lost 2 bases, with 11 bases spanning the gap. The CDR3 spans 15 residues. CDR1 and CDR2 (germline): MNHEY, SVGAGI. The DNA of the CDR3 is TGTGCCAGCAGTTACTCAGCAGGGAATACCTACGAGCAGTACTTC. It yields the protein CASSYSAGNTYEQYF.

This clonotype was detected ten times or more. The chain recombines TRBV6-2 or TRBV6-3 with TRBJ2-3; TRBD2 might be the D (6 bases). V was pared by 0 bases and J by 0 bases, with 10 bases between. The CDR3 runs 16 residues. Germline values: CDR1 MNHEY, CDR2 SVGEGT. This CDR3 reads CASSYSGSSSTDTQYF. Here the CDR3 DNA reads TGTGCCAGCAGTTACTCCGGGAGTTCTAGCACAGATACGCAGTATTTT.

This clonotype has only a few counts. The chain is built from TRBV20-1 and TRBJ1-3; D remains ambiguous. The CDR3 loop spans 14 amino acids. Germline V gives CDR1 DFQATT, CDR2 SNEGSKA (reference sequence). Trimming left V 3 bases short and J 1 base short, with 10 bases between. The CDR3 DNA follows: TGCAGTGCTAGTCCGTGGGGATCTGGAAACACCATATATTTT. Encoded protein: CSASPWGSGNTIYF.

This clonotype was observed a handful of times. The CDR3 DNA follows: TGTGCCATCAGCATGACTAGCGGGGGACACACCGGGGAGCTGTTTTTT. It yields the protein CAISMTSGGHTGELFF. The chain couples TRBV10-3 to TRBJ2-2, with 12 bases identical to TRBD2. This CDR3 region has 16 residues. V was pared by 6 bases and J by 3 bases, with 5 bases of the junction left unmatched. Germline CDR1 reads ENHRY; CDR2 reads SYGVKD.

The chain employs TRBV30 and TRBJ2-7; possibly TRBD1 for D (5 bases). The CDR3 length is 11 residues. V lost 0 bases to trimming and J lost 10 bases, with 10 bases between them. Germline loops: CDR1 GTSNPN, CDR2 SVGIG (reference sequence). The CDR3 coding sequence is TGTGCCTGGAGTGTACAGGTGGAACAGTACTTC. Amino acids: CAWSVQVEQYF.

This clonotype was counted only a few times. The gene calls are TRBV6-5 and TRBJ2-5, with D possibly being TRBD1 (6 bases). The CDR3 runs to 18 residues. Trimming pared 2 bases from V and 0 bases from J, leaving 19 bases between. Germline lookup yields CDR1 MNHEY and CDR2 SVGAGI. The CDR3 sequence: CASSYPDRGGGDQETQYF. The CDR3 DNA reads TGTGCCAGCAGTTACCCGGACAGAGGGGGTGGCGACCAAGAGACCCAGTACTTC.

This clonotype has ten or more counts. V usage is TRBV4-3 and J usage is TRBJ2-3, with 9 bases fitting TRBD2. This CDR3 has 15 residues. CDR1 is LGHNA, CDR2 YSLEER, per germline. The V and J ends lost 1 base and 6 bases, in that order; junction bases with no gene match: 5. CDR3 region: CASSQGGAGGDTQYF. The CDR3 bases are TGCGCCAGCAGCCAAGGAGGTGCGGGAGGGGATACGCAGTATTTT.

The chain couples TRBV7-2 to TRBJ2-1; 9 nucleotides agree with TRBD1. The germline V gene encodes CDR1 SGHTA and CDR2 FQGNSA. The CDR3 runs 16 residues. The J segment lost 3 bases and the V segment lost 5 bases, leaving 8 bases of the junction unmatched. CDR3 loop: CASSPGQGSYYNEQFF. CDR3 DNA: TGTGCCAGCAGCCCGGGACAGGGCTCGTACTACAATGAGCAGTTCTTC.

There are a few counts of this clonotype. This chain's CDR3 is CASSQVTGSDNIQYF. The CDR3 coding sequence is TGCGCCAGCAGCCAAGTCACAGGAAGCGATAACATTCAGTACTTC. The rearrangement joins TRBV4-1 to TRBJ2-4, with D tentatively TRBD1 (5 bases). V lost 1 base and J 7 bases, leaving 14 bases between the germline ends. This CDR3 spans 15 amino acids. Germline assignment: CDR1 MGHRA and CDR2 YSYEKL.

This clonotype was found many times. The chain has TRBV29-1 and TRBJ2-2; no firm D call. CDR3 length: 12 amino acids. CDR1 and CDR2 (germline): SQVTM, ANQGSEA. The V end was cut by 8 bases, the J end by 3 bases, with 10 bases between. CDR3 in DNA: TGCAGCATAGAAAAGGACACCGGGGAGCTGTTTTTT. Amino acid sequence: CSIEKDTGELFF.

The rearrangement uses TRBV5-1 and TRBJ2-1, with 8 bases lining up with TRBD2. The CDR3 sequence is 13 residues long. Germline values: CDR1 SGHRS, CDR2 YFSETQ. The V segment lost 5 bases and the J segment 7 bases; nucleotides outside the gene matches: 5. For the CDR3, the DNA is TGCGCCAGCAGTCCCGGGGGGGAGAATGAGCAGTTCTTC. As protein: CASSPGGENEQFF. Complete variable domain (other parts from reference TRBV5-1 and TRBJ2-1): KAGVTQTPRYLIKTRGQQVTLSCSPISGHRSVSWYQQTPGQGLQFLFEYFSETQRNKGNFPGRFSGRQFSNSRSEMNVSTLELGDSALYLCASSPGGENEQFFGPGTRLTVL.

This clonotype showed up many times. This sequence joins TRBV28 and TRBJ2-1, with 7 bases fitting TRBD2. From germline, CDR1 is MDHEN and CDR2 SYDVKM. This CDR3 spans 16 amino acids. V gave up 6 bases and J gave up 9 bases; unmatched junction bases: 17. The CDR3 is CASSPGGGGSLFEQFF. For the CDR3, the DNA is TGTGCCAGCAGCCCTGGGGGTGGCGGGAGTTTATTTGAGCAGTTCTTC.

This clonotype was observed many times. The V call is TRBV27, the J call TRBJ2-3; TRBD2 aligns across 7 bases. Germline CDR1 and CDR2: MNHEY and SMNVEV (reference sequence). Trimming cost V 0 bases and J 1 base; bases outside gene matches: 7. The CDR3 is made up of 17 amino acids. The CDR3 sequence: CASSLSWRERGTDTQYF. DNA of the CDR3: TGTGCCAGCAGTTTATCGTGGCGGGAGAGGGGCACAGATACGCAGTATTTT.

This sequence joins TRBV7-2 and TRBJ2-7; perhaps D is TRBD1 or TRBD2 (5 bases each). Germline V gene lookup returns CDR1 SGHTA and CDR2 FQGNSA. The CDR3 extends over 14 amino acids. The ends were cut back, 3 bases at V and 5 bases at J, with 14 bases in the middle. CDR3 DNA sequence: TGTGCCAGCAGCTTCAGAGGGTCACAGGACGAGCAGTACTTC. It yields the protein CASSFRGSQDEQYF.

The chain links TRBV4-2 to TRBJ2-5, with D possibly being TRBD1 or TRBD2 (5 bases each). Germline V CDR1 and CDR2: LGHNA, YNFKEQ. There are 14 residues in the CDR3. V was pared by 1 base and J by 0 bases, with 6 bases between. The CDR3 here is CASSQVGHQETQYF. DNA of the CDR3: TGTGCCAGCAGCCAAGTGGGACACCAAGAGACCCAGTACTTC.

There are many counts of this clonotype. This rearrangement joins TRBV12-3 or TRBV12-4 to TRBJ2-4; possible D gene TRBD1, 5 bases. Trimming shortened V by 1 base and J by 1 base, and 11 bases separated the two germline ends. This CDR3 contains 16 residues. The CDR3, as DNA: TGTGCCAGCAGTTTAGAGGGGATTCTGGCCAAAAACATTCAGTACTTC. Translated: CASSLEGILAKNIQYF.

This clonotype has ten or more counts. The rearrangement uses TRBV20-1 and TRBJ2-3, with D perhaps being TRBD1 or TRBD2 (7 bases each). The V end lost 6 bases, the J end lost 4 bases, and 23 bases lay between the germline ends. The germline V gene has CDR1 DFQATT and CDR2 SNEGSKA (reference sequence). This CDR3 contains 16 residues. The CDR3 loop is CSAKGSSGGGPDTQYF. CDR3 coding DNA: TGCAGTGCCAAGGGTTCTAGCGGAGGGGGCCCAGATACGCAGTATTTT.

A few counts support this clonotype. The chain joins TRBV5-6 to TRBJ2-7, with D maybe TRBD1 (6 bases). The germline V gene encodes CDR1 SGHDT and CDR2 YYEEEE. CDR3 length: 16 amino acids. Trimming shortened V by 3 bases and J by 1 base, and 17 bases separated the two germline ends. CDR3 protein: CASSSIGTFLSYEQYF. CDR3 DNA sequence: TGTGCCAGCAGCTCAATAGGGACATTCCTATCCTACGAGCAGTACTTC.

The chain uses TRBV5-1 and TRBJ2-7; 8 bases match TRBD1. Germline V gives CDR1 SGHRS, CDR2 YFSETQ. V shed 4 bases and J 0 bases; nucleotides not matched to a gene: 3. The CDR3 is 14 amino acids. CDR3 DNA sequence: TGCGCCAGCAGCATCGACAGGGGCTCCTACGAGCAGTACTTC. Residues: CASSIDRGSYEQYF.

This clonotype has ten or more counts. The rearrangement uses TRBV15 and TRBJ2-1, with D perhaps matching TRBD2 (5 bases). The V gene's germline CDR1 is LNHNV and CDR2 YYDKDF (reference sequence). V was clipped by 0 bases and J by 1 base, with 7 bases between them. CDR3 size: 15 residues. The CDR3 spells CATSRDPGSYNEQFF. In DNA form, the CDR3 reads TGTGCCACCAGCAGAGACCCGGGATCCTACAATGAGCAGTTCTTC. Drawing the rest from reference TRBV15 and TRBJ2-1, the complete variable domain is DAMVIQNPRYQVTQFGKPVTLSCSQTLNHNVMYWYQQKSSQAPKLLFHYYDKDFNNEADTPDNFQSRRPNTSFCFLDIRSPGLGDTAMYLCATSRDPGSYNEQFFGPGTRLTVL.

There are many counts of this clonotype. This sequence joins TRBV12-3 or TRBV12-4 and TRBJ2-1, with 9 nucleotides matching TRBD2. This CDR3 is built from 14 residues. The V gene end was trimmed by 4 bases and the J gene end by 5 bases; junction bases not matched to a gene: 3. CDR3 sequence reads: CASSWLAGHNEQFF. CDR3 coding DNA: TGTGCCAGCAGTTGGCTAGCGGGACACAATGAGCAGTTCTTC.

The chain has TRBV5-1 and TRBJ1-6; 10 bases map to TRBD1. Germline V gives CDR1 SGHRS, CDR2 YFSETQ. The CDR3 is 15 amino acids. Trimming cost V 3 bases and J 10 bases; bases outside gene matches: 7. The CDR3 DNA is TGCGCCAGCAGCTCCCGGGACAGGGGTATGTCACCCCTCCACTTT. Its translation is CASSSRDRGMSPLHF. Full variable domain (remainder filled in from reference TRBV5-1 and TRBJ1-6): KAGVTQTPRYLIKTRGQQVTLSCSPISGHRSVSWYQQTPGQGLQFLFEYFSETQRNKGNFPGRFSGRQFSNSRSEMNVSTLELGDSALYLCASSSRDRGMSPLHFGNGTRLTVT.

This clonotype was observed a few times. The rearrangement uses TRBV29-1 and TRBJ2-3; TRBD2 might be the D (6 bases). The CDR3 length is 13 residues. Germline CDR1 reads SQVTM; CDR2 reads ANQGSEA. The V end was cut by 4 bases, the J end by 5 bases, with 13 bases between. The CDR3: CSVGRLRGDTQYF. In nucleotides, the CDR3 is TGCAGCGTTGGTCGACTGCGGGGAGATACGCAGTATTTT.